This T cell receptor (beta chain) was obtained from a study of regulatory T cells in long-lasting Graves disease. For TCR beta, libraries came from iRepertoire HTBI primers and Arm-PCR of CDR3 regions. One entry per CDR3 protein results from TCRdb running MiXCR on the multiplex PCR reads. The sample lists around 480,000 distinct CDR3 sequences, 15% to 20% occurring once. This CDR3 is 15 amino acids long. Per germline, CDR1 SNHLY and CDR2 FYNNEI. Trimming left V 5 bases short and J 7 bases short, with 18 bases between. Sample time point: newly diagnosed GD, antithyroid drugs for less than 3 months. From PBMCs, RNA was extracted and then used to make the TCR library. These data were also filed under a second study, of T cells in Graves' hyperthyroidism and ophthalmopathy.

The specimen comprised peripheral blood mononuclear cells (PBMCs), sampled at new diagnosis, from a patient treated with antithyroid drugs. This clonotype was sampled from a woman between 40 and 65 years old with Graves disease. The genes are TRBV2 and TRBJ1-5, with a tentative D call TRBD1 (6 bases). The CDR3 sequence is CASSLSSGGGQPQHF. DNA of the CDR3: TGTGCCAGCAGTTTATCATCGGGGGGCGGACAGCCCCAGCATTTT.